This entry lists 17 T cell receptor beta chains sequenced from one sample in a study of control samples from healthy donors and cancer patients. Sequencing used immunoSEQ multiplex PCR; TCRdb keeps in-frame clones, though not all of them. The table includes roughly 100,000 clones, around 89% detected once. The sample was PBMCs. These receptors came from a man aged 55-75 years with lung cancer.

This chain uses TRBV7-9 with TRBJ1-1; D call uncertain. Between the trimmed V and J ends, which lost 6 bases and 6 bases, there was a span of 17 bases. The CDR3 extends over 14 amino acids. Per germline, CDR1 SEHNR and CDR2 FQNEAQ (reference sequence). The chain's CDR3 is CASSSTPLPAEAFF. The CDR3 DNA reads TGTGCCAGCAGTTCTACTCCCCTTCCCGCTGAAGCTTTCTTT.

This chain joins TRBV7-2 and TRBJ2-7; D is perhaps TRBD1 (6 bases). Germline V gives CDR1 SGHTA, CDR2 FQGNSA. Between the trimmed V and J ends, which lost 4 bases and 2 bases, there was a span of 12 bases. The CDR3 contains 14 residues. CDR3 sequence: CASSSTGWPYEQYV. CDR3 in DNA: TGTGCCAGCAGCTCCACAGGGTGGCCCTACGAGCAGTACGTC.

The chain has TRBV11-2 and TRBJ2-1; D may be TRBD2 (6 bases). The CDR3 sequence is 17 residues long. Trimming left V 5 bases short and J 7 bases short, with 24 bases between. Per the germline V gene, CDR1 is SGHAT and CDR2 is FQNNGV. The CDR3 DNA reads TGTGCCAGCAGCCCAGTTGGAGGGGTCAGGACCTGGAATGAGCAGTTCTTC. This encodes CASSPVGGVRTWNEQFF. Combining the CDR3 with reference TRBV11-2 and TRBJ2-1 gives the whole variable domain EAGVAQSPRYKIIEKRQSVAFWCNPISGHATLYWYQQILGQGPKLLIQFQNNGVVDDSQLPKDRFSAERLKGVDSTLKIQPAKLEDSAVYLCASSPVGGVRTWNEQFFGPGTRLTVL.

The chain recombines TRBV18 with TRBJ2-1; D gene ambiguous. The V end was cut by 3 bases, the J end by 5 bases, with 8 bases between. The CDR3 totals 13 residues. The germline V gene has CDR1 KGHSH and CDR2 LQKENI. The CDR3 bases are TGTGCCAGCTCACCCGACCAGAACAATGAGCAGTTCTTC. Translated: CASSPDQNNEQFF.

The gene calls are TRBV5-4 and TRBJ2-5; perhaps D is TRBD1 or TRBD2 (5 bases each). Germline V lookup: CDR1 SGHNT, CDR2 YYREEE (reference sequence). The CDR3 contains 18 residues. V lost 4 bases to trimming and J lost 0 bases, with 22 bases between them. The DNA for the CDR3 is TGTGCCAGCAGCCCCCAGGGAGCAGCGCTCATTTACCAAGAGACCCAGTACTTC. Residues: CASSPQGAALIYQETQYF.

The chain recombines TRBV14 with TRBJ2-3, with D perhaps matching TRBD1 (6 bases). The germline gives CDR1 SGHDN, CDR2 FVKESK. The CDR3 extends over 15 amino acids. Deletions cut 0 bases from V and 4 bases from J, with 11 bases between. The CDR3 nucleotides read TGTGCCAGCAGCCAAGAACGGCCAGGGGCAGATACGCAGTATTTT. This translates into CASSQERPGADTQYF.

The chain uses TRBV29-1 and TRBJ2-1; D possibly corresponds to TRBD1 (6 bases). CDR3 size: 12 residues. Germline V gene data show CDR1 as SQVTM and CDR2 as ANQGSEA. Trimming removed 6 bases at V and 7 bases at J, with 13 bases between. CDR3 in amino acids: CSVDDRLNEQFF. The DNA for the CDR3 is TGCAGCGTCGACGACAGGCTGAATGAGCAGTTCTTC.

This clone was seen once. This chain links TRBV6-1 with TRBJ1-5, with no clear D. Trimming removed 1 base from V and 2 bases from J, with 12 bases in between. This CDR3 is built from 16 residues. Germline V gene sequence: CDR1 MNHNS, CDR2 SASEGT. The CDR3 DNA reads TGTGCCAGCAGTGAAGTATTGGGGTTCGGCAATCAGCCCCAGCATTTT. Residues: CASSEVLGFGNQPQHF.

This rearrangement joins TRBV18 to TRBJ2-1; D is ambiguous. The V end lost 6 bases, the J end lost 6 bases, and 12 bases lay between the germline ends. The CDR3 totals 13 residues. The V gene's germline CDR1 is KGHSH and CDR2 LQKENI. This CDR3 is CASSPVRSNEQFF. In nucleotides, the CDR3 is TGTGCCAGCTCCCCTGTACGGAGCAATGAGCAGTTCTTC.

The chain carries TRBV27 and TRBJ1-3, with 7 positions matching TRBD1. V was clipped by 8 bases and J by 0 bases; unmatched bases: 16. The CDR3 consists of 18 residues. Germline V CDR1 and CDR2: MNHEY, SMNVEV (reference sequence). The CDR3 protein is CASGTLGTEILSGNTIYF. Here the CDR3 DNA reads TGTGCCAGCGGCACTTTGGGGACAGAAATCCTCTCTGGAAACACCATATATTTT.

CDR3 DNA sequence: TGTGCCAGCAGTCCAGGACAGGGCGGCAATTCACCCCTCCACTTT. Translated, it gives CASSPGQGGNSPLHF. V and J are TRBV5-8 and TRBJ1-6, with 8 bases aligning to TRBD1. V shed 5 bases, J shed 7 bases, and the junction held 8 bases outside the gene matches. CDR3 length: 15 residues. Germline assignment: CDR1 SGHTS and CDR2 YDEGEE.

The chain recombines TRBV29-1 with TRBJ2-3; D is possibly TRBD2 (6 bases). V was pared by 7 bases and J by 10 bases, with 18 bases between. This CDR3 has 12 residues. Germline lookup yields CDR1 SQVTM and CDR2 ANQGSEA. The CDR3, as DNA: TGCAGCGGGACCGGGACTCTAAATCCGCAGTATTTT. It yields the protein CSGTGTLNPQYF.

The CDR3 sequence: CAWSVDRTNEKLFF. CDR3 sequence (DNA): TGTGCCTGGAGTGTCGACAGAACTAATGAAAAACTGTTTTTT. V and J are TRBV30 and TRBJ1-4, with TRBD1 as a possible D gene (5 bases). This CDR3 is 14 amino acids long. V lost 0 bases, J lost 1 base, and 6 bases lay in between. From germline, CDR1 is GTSNPN and CDR2 SVGIG (reference sequence).

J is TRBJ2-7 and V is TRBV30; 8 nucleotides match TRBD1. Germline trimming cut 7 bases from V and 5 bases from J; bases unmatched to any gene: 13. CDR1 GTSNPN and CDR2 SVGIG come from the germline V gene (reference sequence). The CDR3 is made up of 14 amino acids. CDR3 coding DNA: TGTGCCTCGCAATTCCAGGGGGCAATGAACGAGCAGTACTTC. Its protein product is CASQFQGAMNEQYF.

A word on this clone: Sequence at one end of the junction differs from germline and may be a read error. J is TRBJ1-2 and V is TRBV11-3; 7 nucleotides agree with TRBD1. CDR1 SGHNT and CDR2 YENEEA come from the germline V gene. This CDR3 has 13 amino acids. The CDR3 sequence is CASSPDRDYVYTF. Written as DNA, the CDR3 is TGTGCCAGCAGCCCAGACAGGGACTATGTCTACACCTTC.

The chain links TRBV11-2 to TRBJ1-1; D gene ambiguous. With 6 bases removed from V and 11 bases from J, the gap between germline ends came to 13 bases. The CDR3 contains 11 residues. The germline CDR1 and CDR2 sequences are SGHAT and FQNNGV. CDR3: CASRQQVKAFF. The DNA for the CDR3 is TGTGCCAGCAGACAGCAGGTGAAGGCTTTCTTT. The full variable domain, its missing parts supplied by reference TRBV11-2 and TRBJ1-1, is EAGVAQSPRYKIIEKRQSVAFWCNPISGHATLYWYQQILGQGPKLLIQFQNNGVVDDSQLPKDRFSAERLKGVDSTLKIQPAKLEDSAVYLCASRQQVKAFFGQGTRLTVV.

CDR3 sequence reads: CASSMNRDGSPLHF. The CDR3 DNA sequence: TGTGCCAGTAGTATGAACAGGGACGGTTCACCCCTCCACTTT. V is TRBV19 and J is TRBJ1-6; the D gene is possibly TRBD1 (6 bases). Trimming removed 3 bases from V and 9 bases from J, with 12 bases in between. In germline, CDR1 is LNHDA, CDR2 SQIVND (reference sequence). This CDR3 comprises 14 residues.